The rows below give T cell receptor beta chains drawn from one sample of a study of blood T cell repertoires in COVID-19. Some clones are missing from TCRdb's copy, which holds only in-frame ones; the method was immunoSEQ multiplex PCR. Of about 150,000 clones listed, approximately 86% are singletons. The specimen sequenced was peripheral blood. These receptors all come from a man in his 70s with acute or convalescent COVID-19. Both conserved end residues are part of each CDR3. D genes are given only for firm matches. Size is omitted from some rows. Given values are once, few, many or a class for expanded clones.

CDR3 protein,CDR3 DNA,D gene,J gene,clone size,V gene
CASSLQGTTGELFF,TGTGCCAGCAGCTTGCAGGGAACCACCGGGGAGCTGTTTTTT,-,TRBJ2-2,-,TRBV5-8
CASSLSPQGWDTEAFF,TGTGCCAGCAGCTTATCCCCACAGGGGTGGGACACTGAAGCTTTCTTT,TRBD1,TRBJ1-1,once,TRBV11-2
CASSIGQEDRGYTF,TGTGCCAGCAGCATCGGACAGGAGGATCGAGGCTACACCTTC,TRBD1,TRBJ1-2,few,TRBV7-2
CASRPTGQDYGYTF,TGTGCCAGCAGACCGACTGGACAGGATTATGGCTACACCTTC,TRBD1,TRBJ1-2,-,TRBV6-6
CSVETRTGWTEAFF,TGCAGCGTTGAAACTCGGACAGGGTGGACTGAAGCTTTCTTT,TRBD1,TRBJ1-1,-,TRBV29-1
CASSPSGGANEKLFF,TGTGCCAGCTCACCATCGGGGGGAGCTAATGAAAAACTGTTTTTT,-,TRBJ1-4,-,TRBV18
CASSPGLASLEQYF,TGTGCCAGCAGCCCGGGACTAGCGAGTCTCGAGCAGTACTTC,TRBD2,TRBJ2-7,-,TRBV14
CASSRMAPSGTNEQFF,TGTGCCAGCAGCCGAATGGCCCCCAGCGGGACCAATGAGCAGTTCTTC,TRBD2,TRBJ2-1,-,TRBV7-9
CASSSLAGGQNEQFF,TGTGCCAGCAGCTCCCTAGCGGGAGGCCAGAATGAGCAGTTCTTC,TRBD2,TRBJ2-1,-,TRBV11-3
CASSVRQEADTQYF,TGTGCCAGCAGCGTTAGACAGGAGGCAGATACGCAGTATTTT,-,TRBJ2-3,-,TRBV9
CASSLVGSGRAWNF,TGTGCCAGCAGTTTAGTGGGTAGCGGGAGGGCCTGGAATTTT,TRBD2,TRBJ2-3,-,TRBV28
CASSQPPGLANEQFF,TGTGCCAGCAGCCAACCCCCCGGACTAGCTAACGAGCAGTTCTTC,TRBD2,TRBJ2-1,-,TRBV6-2/TRBV6-3
CAWTLRSSRGNEQFF,TGTGCCTGGACCCTGCGTAGTAGCAGGGGGAATGAGCAGTTCTTC,TRBD1,TRBJ2-1,-,TRBV30
CASSEKGTGINNEQFF,TGCGCCAGCAGCGAAAAAGGGACAGGGATCAACAATGAGCAGTTCTTC,TRBD1,TRBJ2-1,few,TRBV5-1
CASSERQIYNEQFF,TGTGCCAGTTCTGAGAGACAGATCTACAATGAGCAGTTCTTC,-,TRBJ2-1,-,TRBV19
CASANPPGTGGESTGWEQFF,TGTGCCAGCGCAAACCCTCCGGGGACAGGGGGCGAAAGTACGGGATGGGAGCAGTTCTTC,TRBD1,TRBJ2-1,-,TRBV5-5
CASGEISGTEAFF,TGTGCCAGTGGCGAGATCTCGGGCACTGAAGCTTTCTTT,-,TRBJ1-1,-,TRBV19
CAISPDSGELFF,TGTGCCATCAGTCCAGACTCCGGGGAGCTGTTTTTT,-,TRBJ2-2,-,TRBV10-3
CASSPQGSQNTGELFF,TGTGCCAGCAGCCCCCAGGGGAGCCAGAACACCGGGGAGCTGTTTTTT,-,TRBJ2-2,-,TRBV5-4
CASSSGLAGGDEQFF,TGTGCCAGCAGCTCGGGACTAGCGGGAGGAGATGAGCAGTTCTTC,TRBD2,TRBJ2-1,-,TRBV5-4
CASSDRAPHEKLFF,TGTGCCAGCAGTGACAGAGCACCTCACGAAAAACTGTTTTTT,-,TRBJ1-4,-,TRBV27
CASSEGRLGGYTF,TGTGCCAGCAGTGAAGGTCGACTTGGTGGCTACACCTTC,-,TRBJ1-2,-,TRBV2
CASSSSLAGYTDTQYF,TGCGCCAGCAGCTCATCCCTAGCGGGGTACACAGATACGCAGTATTTT,TRBD2,TRBJ2-3,-,TRBV5-1
CASSLTAGTDTQYF,TGCGCCAGCAGCTTGACGGCGGGCACAGATACGCAGTATTTT,-,TRBJ2-3,-,TRBV5-1
CASSLTREFGELFF,TGTGCCAGCAGTTTAACCCGGGAGTTCGGGGAGCTGTTTTTT,-,TRBJ2-2,-,TRBV27
CASSLSSYEQYF,TGTGCCAGCAGCTTGTCGTCCTACGAGCAGTACTTC,-,TRBJ2-7,-,TRBV5-5
CASSPGRWDQPQHF,TGTGCCAGCAGCCCCGGGAGGTGGGATCAGCCCCAGCATTTT,-,TRBJ1-5,-,TRBV28
CSVFLAGGRTDTQYF,TGCAGCGTTTTTCTAGCGGGAGGACGCACAGATACGCAGTATTTT,TRBD2,TRBJ2-3,-,TRBV29-1